Listed here are 24 T cell receptor beta chains from one sample, sequenced in a study of OX40 agonist ivuxolimab in advanced cancers. The table came from immunoSEQ multiplex PCR; TCRdb's copy has only in-frame clones and leaves some out. The sample carries about 40,000 clones, roughly 88% recorded once. The specimen was CD4+ or CD8+ T cells sorted from blood, collected in a trial of the OX40 agonist ivuxolimab. The source of these receptors is an adult with an advanced solid tumor such as melanoma, head and neck, liver or kidney cancer.

The chain carries TRBV6-5 and TRBJ2-1; 8 bases fit TRBD2. J was trimmed by 6 bases and V by 2 bases; bases with no gene match: 6. The CDR3 covers 15 residues. Germline-derived CDR1 and CDR2 are MNHEY and SVGAGI. The CDR3 DNA is TGTGCCAGCAGTTACACCTCCGGGACTAGCAATGAGCAGTTCTTC. This gives the protein CASSYTSGTSNEQFF.

V usage is TRBV9 and J usage is TRBJ2-7; 7 bases line up with TRBD1. With V trimmed by 2 bases and J by 5 bases, 10 bases remained unmatched. The CDR3 consists of 15 residues. Per germline, CDR1 SGDLS and CDR2 YYNGEE. CDR3 in amino acids: CASSVTGSEGDEQYF. DNA of the CDR3: TGTGCCAGCAGCGTGACAGGGTCCGAGGGCGACGAGCAGTACTTC. The full variable domain, completed using reference TRBV9 and TRBJ2-7, is DSGVTQTPKHLITATGQRVTLRCSPRSGDLSVYWYQQSLDQGLQFLIQYYNGEERAKGNILERFSAQQFPDLHSELNLSSLELGDSALYFCASSVTGSEGDEQYFGPGTRLTVT.

The chain links TRBV27 to TRBJ2-7, with TRBD2 matching 8 bases. The V segment lost 6 bases and the J segment 4 bases; nucleotides outside the gene matches: 11. The CDR3 extends over 15 amino acids. CDR1 is MNHEY, CDR2 SMNVEV, per germline (reference sequence). In DNA, the CDR3 is TGTGCCAGCAGAATGGCCGGGACTAGTATTTACGAGCAGTACTTC. It yields the protein CASRMAGTSIYEQYF.

J is TRBJ1-2 and V is TRBV28, with 11 bases lining up with TRBD1. The CDR3 runs to 18 residues. Germline V gives CDR1 MDHEN, CDR2 SYDVKM. Trimming at V came to 7 bases and at J to 5 bases, leaving 18 bases not matched to a gene. The chain's CDR3 is CASTFIGPSGTGGYGYTF. The CDR3 coding sequence is TGTGCCAGCACATTCATTGGTCCCTCCGGGACAGGGGGTTATGGCTACACCTTC.

The chain recombines TRBV5-6 with TRBJ1-1; D possibly corresponds to TRBD1 (5 bases). Trimming left V 5 bases short and J 5 bases short, with 16 bases between. This CDR3 contains 14 residues. CDR1 is SGHDT, CDR2 YYEEEE, per germline. As DNA, the CDR3 is TGTGCCAGCAGTTTTCGCACGCGGGGGACTGAAGCTTTCTTT. It translates to CASSFRTRGTEAFF.

In its sample, this clone was seen a few times. The chain is built from TRBV20-1 and TRBJ2-5, with no clear D. The CDR3 loop spans 11 amino acids. Deletions cut 4 bases from V and 6 bases from J, with 9 bases between. Germline V gives CDR1 DFQATT, CDR2 SNEGSKA (reference sequence). The CDR3 region is CSAKVLKTQYF. The CDR3 DNA follows: TGCAGTGCTAAAGTTTTGAAGACCCAGTACTTC.

The gene calls are TRBV5-1 and TRBJ1-6; no clear D. The CDR3 is made up of 15 amino acids. V lost 0 bases to trimming and J lost 9 bases, with 13 bases between them. Germline CDR1 and CDR2: SGHRS and YFSETQ. The CDR3 loop is CASSLGVRGSSPLHF. Written as DNA, the CDR3 is TGCGCCAGCAGCTTGGGGGTTCGGGGAAGTTCACCCCTCCACTTT.

The chain uses TRBV7-8 and TRBJ2-7; D is unclear. CDR1 is SGHVS and CDR2 is FQNEAQ in the germline V gene. The CDR3 runs to 12 residues. Trimming stripped 1 base from V and 3 bases from J, with 4 bases between. CDR3 sequence reads: CASSLGSYEQYF. In nucleotides, the CDR3 is TGTGCCAGCAGCTTAGGTAGCTACGAGCAGTACTTC. Full variable domain (rest looked up from reference TRBV7-8 and TRBJ2-7): GAGVSQSPRYKVAKRGQDVALRCDPISGHVSLFWYQQALGQGPEFLTYFQNEAQLDKSGLPSDRFFAERPEGSVSTLKIQRTQQEDSAVYLCASSLGSYEQYFGPGTRLTVT.

Here the CDR3 reads CASSFLHPGGPYEQYF. CDR3 DNA sequence: TGTGCCAGCAGTTTCTTACATCCCGGGGGGCCCTACGAGCAGTACTTC. This rearrangement joins TRBV28 to TRBJ2-7, with D possibly matching TRBD2 (7 bases). Trimming removed 3 bases from V and 2 bases from J, with 17 bases in between. CDR1 MDHEN and CDR2 SYDVKM come from the germline V gene. The CDR3 runs to 16 residues.

This clone was detected only once. The V and J genes are TRBV5-6 and TRBJ2-2; no clear D. Per germline, CDR1 SGHDT and CDR2 YYEEEE. This CDR3 has 12 residues. With 2 bases removed from V and 6 bases from J, the gap between germline ends came to 5 bases. CDR3 sequence: CASSFRSGELFF. The CDR3, as DNA: TGTGCCAGCAGCTTCCGTTCCGGGGAGCTGTTTTTT.

V and J are TRBV7-2 and TRBJ2-7, with 7 bases lining up with TRBD2. This CDR3 contains 15 residues. CDR1 is SGHTA and CDR2 is FQGNSA in the germline V gene. V trimming: 0 bases; J trimming: 1 base; junction bases outside the gene matches: 3. The CDR3 loop reads CASSLAPGRSYEQYF. CDR3 bases: TGTGCCAGCAGCTTAGCGCCCGGGAGGTCCTACGAGCAGTACTTC.

This rearrangement joins TRBV9 to TRBJ2-5, with TRBD2 as a possible D gene (5 bases). The CDR3 runs to 14 residues. Between the trimmed V and J ends, which lost 5 bases and 1 base, there was a span of 12 bases. CDR1 SGDLS and CDR2 YYNGEE come from the germline V gene. CDR3 loop: CASSELAGQETQYF. CDR3 in DNA: TGTGCCAGCAGTGAGTTGGCGGGCCAAGAGACCCAGTACTTC.

This clone has only one observation. The CDR3 nucleotides read TGTGCCAGCAGTCTTCTAAACCTCCAAGAGACCCAGTACTTC. Its protein is CASSLLNLQETQYF. The chain joins TRBV28 to TRBJ2-5; D unclear. Trimming removed 5 bases from V and 1 base from J, with 11 bases in between. The germline V gene encodes CDR1 MDHEN and CDR2 SYDVKM. The CDR3 runs 14 residues.

CDR3 protein: CASSYYPSGRGDTQYF. CDR3 nucleotide sequence: TGTGCCAGCAGTTACTACCCTAGCGGGAGAGGGGATACGCAGTATTTT. The gene calls are TRBV6-5 and TRBJ2-3; TRBD2 aligns across 10 bases. After removal of 1 base from V and 6 bases from J, the junction contained 7 bases not matched to a gene. The CDR3 totals 16 residues. The germline gives CDR1 MNHEY, CDR2 SVGAGI.

This chain links TRBV28 with TRBJ1-4; TRBD1 aligns across 7 bases. With V trimmed by 5 bases and J by 5 bases, 14 bases remained unmatched. Germline V CDR1 and CDR2: MDHEN, SYDVKM. The CDR3 spans 17 residues. CDR3 nucleotides: TGTGCCAGCAGTATCTACTCCGGGACAGATATGAATGAAAAACTGTTTTTT. Translation: CASSIYSGTDMNEKLFF.

The chain recombines TRBV4-1 with TRBJ1-4; a possible D gene is TRBD1 (5 bases). Trimming cost V 0 bases and J 7 bases, with 18 bases left between them. CDR1 and CDR2 (germline): MGHRA, YSYEKL. The CDR3 length is 17 residues. The CDR3 sequence is CASSQEAPGQGGEKLFF. In DNA, the CDR3 is TGCGCCAGCAGCCAAGAAGCCCCCGGCCAGGGAGGTGAAAAACTGTTTTTT.

The chain is built from TRBV4-2 and TRBJ2-7; TRBD1 matches at 7 bases. Germline V gene lookup returns CDR1 LGHNA and CDR2 YNFKEQ. V lost 3 bases and J lost 2; bases outside the gene matches: 19. This CDR3 region has 19 residues. The CDR3 sequence is CASSQGALKTGTDPYEQYF. Here the CDR3 DNA reads TGTGCCAGCAGCCAGGGGGCGCTTAAGACCGGGACAGACCCCTACGAGCAGTACTTC.

The J gene is TRBJ2-7, the V gene TRBV5-4, with D possibly matching TRBD2 (5 bases). V lost 0 bases, J lost 0 bases, and 16 bases lay in between. CDR3 length equals 17 residues. Germline-derived CDR1 and CDR2 are SGHNT and YYREEE (reference sequence). In nucleotides, the CDR3 is TGTGCCAGCAGCTTGGCCCCAGACGGGAAACTCTCCTACGAGCAGTACTTC. This sequence encodes CASSLAPDGKLSYEQYF.

The V gene is TRBV25-1, the J gene TRBJ1-1; D is undetermined. Germline CDR1 is MGHDK and CDR2 is SYGVNS. The length of the CDR3 is 12 residues. The germline V and J ends were trimmed by 5 bases and 1 base, with 5 bases remaining between them. As DNA, the CDR3 is TGTGCCAGCAGTTTCGGGAACACTGAAGCTTTCTTT. This translates into CASSFGNTEAFF. Full variable domain (missing parts from reference TRBV25-1 and TRBJ1-1): EADIYQTPRYLVIGTGKKITLECSQTMGHDKMYWYQQDPGMELHLIHYSYGVNSTEKGDLSSESTVSRIRTEHFPLTLESARPSHTSQYLCASSFGNTEAFFGQGTRLTVV.

The chain carries TRBV29-1 and TRBJ1-4, with 11 bases aligning to TRBD1. In germline, CDR1 is SQVTM, CDR2 ANQGSEA. The CDR3 totals 16 residues. V was clipped by 0 bases and J by 8 bases; unmatched bases: 8. The CDR3 bases are TGCAGCGTTGAAGATAGATGGGACAGGGGGGAGGAAAAACTGTTTTTT. This sequence encodes CSVEDRWDRGEEKLFF.

This clone was seen more than once but under ten times. Germline and junction disagree at one end, which may indicate a read error. The chain joins TRBV5-1 to TRBJ2-5; 9 positions match TRBD2. Germline values: CDR1 SGHRS, CDR2 YFSETQ. The CDR3 covers 17 residues. CDR3 DNA: TGCGCCAGCACCTTGGACGGTCTAGCGGGAAACCAAGAGACCCAGTACTTC. Encoded protein: CASTLDGLAGNQETQYF.

Only a few counts were recorded for this clone. The gene calls are TRBV30 and TRBJ2-1; 9 bases fit TRBD2. Germline lookup yields CDR1 GTSNPN and CDR2 SVGIG (reference sequence). J was trimmed by 7 bases and V by 4 bases; bases with no gene match: 2. The CDR3 totals 12 residues. The CDR3 coding sequence is TGTGCCTGGAACAGCGGGAGGAATGAGCAGTTCTTC. Translated: CAWNSGRNEQFF.

The rearrangement uses TRBV9 and TRBJ2-1; 9 positions agree with TRBD2. Germline V CDR1 and CDR2: SGDLS, YYNGEE. This CDR3 contains 20 residues. Trimming removed 0 bases from V and 6 bases from J; junction bases left unmatched: 19. Here the CDR3 reads CASSVVPLGLAGRGSNEQFF. For the CDR3, the DNA is TGTGCCAGCAGCGTAGTTCCCCTAGGGCTAGCGGGGAGAGGATCCAATGAGCAGTTCTTC.

The chain recombines TRBV5-1 with TRBJ2-5; TRBD2 aligns across 13 bases. The last part of the DNA fits TRBJ2-7 better; the J call may be wrong. The CDR3 runs to 15 residues. Germline assignment: CDR1 SGHRS and CDR2 YFSETQ. As DNA, the CDR3 is TGCGCCAGCAGCTGGGGACTAGCGGGGACCTACGAGCAGTACTTC. Translated: CASSWGLAGTYEQYF.